The TCR beta chain under discussion was sequenced for a study of blood T cells in healthy people across ages. This CDR3 has 13 amino acids. Germline V gene sequence: CDR1 DFQATT, CDR2 SNEGSKA (reference sequence). V lost 6 bases to trimming and J lost 2 bases; unmatched junction nucleotides: 2. Primers used in a second PCR of roughly 6 to 12 cycles were a sample-barcoded 5' primer and a J-beta primer mix. TCRdb analysed the 5' RACE reads with MiXCR anew, one entry per CDR3 protein. The sample includes hundreds of thousands of distinct CDR3 sequences, 56% of them seen just once. Per-sample yields of isolated PBMCs were at least 7 million.

The V and J genes are TRBV20-1 and TRBJ2-7; 12 bases line up with TRBD1. Sequencing was done on a sample of blood. The sequence came from a man aged 40-49 years in good health. CDR3 loop: CSAGTGGTYEQYF. The CDR3 nucleotides read TGCAGTGCCGGGACAGGGGGCACCTACGAGCAGTACTTC.